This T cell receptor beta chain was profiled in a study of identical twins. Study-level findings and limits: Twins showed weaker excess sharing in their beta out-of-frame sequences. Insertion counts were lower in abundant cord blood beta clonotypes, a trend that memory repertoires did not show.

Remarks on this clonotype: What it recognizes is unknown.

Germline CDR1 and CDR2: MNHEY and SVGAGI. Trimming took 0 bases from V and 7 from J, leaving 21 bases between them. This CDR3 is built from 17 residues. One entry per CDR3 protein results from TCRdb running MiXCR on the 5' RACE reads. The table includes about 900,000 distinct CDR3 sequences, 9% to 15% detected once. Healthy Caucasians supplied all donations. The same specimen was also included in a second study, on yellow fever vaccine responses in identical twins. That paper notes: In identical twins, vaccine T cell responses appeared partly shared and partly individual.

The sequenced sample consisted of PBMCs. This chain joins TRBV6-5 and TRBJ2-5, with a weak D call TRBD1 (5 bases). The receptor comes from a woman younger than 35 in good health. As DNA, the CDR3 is TGTGCCAGCAGTTACTCGGGGCAGATGTTCCGAGTGGGGACCCAGTACTTC. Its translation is CASSYSGQMFRVGTQYF.